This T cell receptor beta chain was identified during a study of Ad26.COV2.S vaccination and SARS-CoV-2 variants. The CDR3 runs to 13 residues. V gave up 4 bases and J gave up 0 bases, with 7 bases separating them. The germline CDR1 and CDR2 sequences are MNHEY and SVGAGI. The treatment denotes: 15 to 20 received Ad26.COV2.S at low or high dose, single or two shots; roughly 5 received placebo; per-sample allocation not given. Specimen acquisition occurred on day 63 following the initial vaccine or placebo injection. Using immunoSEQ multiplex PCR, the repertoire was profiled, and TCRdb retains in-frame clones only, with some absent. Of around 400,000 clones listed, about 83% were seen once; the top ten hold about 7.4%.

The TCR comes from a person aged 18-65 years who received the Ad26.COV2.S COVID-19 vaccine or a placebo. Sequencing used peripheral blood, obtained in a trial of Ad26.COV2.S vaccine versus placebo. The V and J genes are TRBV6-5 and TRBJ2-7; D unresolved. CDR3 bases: TGTGCCAGCAGTTTAAGGAGCTCCTACGAGCAGTACTTC. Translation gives CASSLRSSYEQYF.